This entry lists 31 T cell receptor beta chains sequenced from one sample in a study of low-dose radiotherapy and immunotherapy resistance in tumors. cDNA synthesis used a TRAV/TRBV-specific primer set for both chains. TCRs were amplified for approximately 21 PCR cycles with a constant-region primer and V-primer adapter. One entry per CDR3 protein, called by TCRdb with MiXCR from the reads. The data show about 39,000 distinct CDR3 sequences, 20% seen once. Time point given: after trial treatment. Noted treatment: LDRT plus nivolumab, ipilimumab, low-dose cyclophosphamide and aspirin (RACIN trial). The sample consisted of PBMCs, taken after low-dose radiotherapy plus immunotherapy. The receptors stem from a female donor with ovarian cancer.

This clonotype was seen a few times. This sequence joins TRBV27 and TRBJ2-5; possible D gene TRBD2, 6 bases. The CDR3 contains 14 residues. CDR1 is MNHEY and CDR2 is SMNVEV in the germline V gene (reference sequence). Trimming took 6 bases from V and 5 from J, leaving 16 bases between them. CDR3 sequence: CASSPHGGRETQYF. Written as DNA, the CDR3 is TGTGCCAGCAGCCCCCACGGAGGGAGGGAGACCCAGTACTTC.

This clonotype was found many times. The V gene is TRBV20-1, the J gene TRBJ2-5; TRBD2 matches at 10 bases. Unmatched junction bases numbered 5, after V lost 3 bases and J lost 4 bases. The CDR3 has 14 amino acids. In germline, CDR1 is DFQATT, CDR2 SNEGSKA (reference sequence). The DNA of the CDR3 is TGCAGTGCTAGTCCTAGCGGGGGCGCAGAGACCCAGTACTTC. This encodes CSASPSGGAETQYF.

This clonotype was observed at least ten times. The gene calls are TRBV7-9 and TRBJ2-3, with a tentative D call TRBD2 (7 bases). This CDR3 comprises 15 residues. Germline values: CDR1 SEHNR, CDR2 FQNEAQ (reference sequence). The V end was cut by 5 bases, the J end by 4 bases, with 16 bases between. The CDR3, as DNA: TGTGCCAGCAGCCCTACGGGCGGGGGCGCAGATACGCAGTATTTT. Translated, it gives CASSPTGGGADTQYF.

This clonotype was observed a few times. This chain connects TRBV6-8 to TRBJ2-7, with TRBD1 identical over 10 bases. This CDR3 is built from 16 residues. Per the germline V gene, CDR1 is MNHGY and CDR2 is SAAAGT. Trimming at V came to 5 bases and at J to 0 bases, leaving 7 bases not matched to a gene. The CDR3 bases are TGTGCCAGCAGTGACCTGGACAGGGGGAGCTCCTACGAGCAGTACTTC. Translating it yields CASSDLDRGSSYEQYF.

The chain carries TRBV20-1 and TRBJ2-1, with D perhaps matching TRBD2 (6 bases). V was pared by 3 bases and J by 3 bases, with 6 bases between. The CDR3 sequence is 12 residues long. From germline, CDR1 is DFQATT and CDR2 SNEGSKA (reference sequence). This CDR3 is CSASGSYNEQFF. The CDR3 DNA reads TGCAGTGCTAGCGGGAGCTACAATGAGCAGTTCTTC.

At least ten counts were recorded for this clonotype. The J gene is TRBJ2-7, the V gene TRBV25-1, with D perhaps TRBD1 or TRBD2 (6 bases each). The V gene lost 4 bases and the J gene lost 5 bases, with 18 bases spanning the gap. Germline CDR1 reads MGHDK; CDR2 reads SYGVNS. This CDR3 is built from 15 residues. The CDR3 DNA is TGTGCCAGCAGTGGAGCGGGTTTACAGGGAAACGAGCAGTACTTC. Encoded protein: CASSGAGLQGNEQYF.

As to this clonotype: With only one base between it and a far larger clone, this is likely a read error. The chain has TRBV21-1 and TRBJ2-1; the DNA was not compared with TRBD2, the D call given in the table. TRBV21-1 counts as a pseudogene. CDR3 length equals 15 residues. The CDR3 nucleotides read TGTGCCAGCAGGATTAGCGGGAGGTCCCCCTACGAGCAGTTCTTC. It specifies CASRISGRSPYEQFF.

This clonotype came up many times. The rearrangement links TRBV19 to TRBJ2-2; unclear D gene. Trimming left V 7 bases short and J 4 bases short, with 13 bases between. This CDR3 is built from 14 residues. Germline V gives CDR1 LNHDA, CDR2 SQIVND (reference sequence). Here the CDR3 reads CASTSQTGTGELFF. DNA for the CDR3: TGTGCCAGTACCTCCCAAACCGGCACCGGGGAGCTGTTTTTT.

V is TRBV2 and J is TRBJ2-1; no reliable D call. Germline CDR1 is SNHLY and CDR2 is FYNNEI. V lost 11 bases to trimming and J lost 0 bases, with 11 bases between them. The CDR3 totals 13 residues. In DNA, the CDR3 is TGTGCCTGCCAATTAAGCTCCTACAATGAGCAGTTCTTC. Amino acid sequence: CACQLSSYNEQFF.

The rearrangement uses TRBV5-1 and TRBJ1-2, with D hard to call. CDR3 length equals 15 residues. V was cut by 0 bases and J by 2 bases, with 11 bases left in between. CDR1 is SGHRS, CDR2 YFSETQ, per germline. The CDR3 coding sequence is TGCGCCAGCAGCTTGGGTGGCACCCAGAACTATGGCTACACCTTC. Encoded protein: CASSLGGTQNYGYTF.

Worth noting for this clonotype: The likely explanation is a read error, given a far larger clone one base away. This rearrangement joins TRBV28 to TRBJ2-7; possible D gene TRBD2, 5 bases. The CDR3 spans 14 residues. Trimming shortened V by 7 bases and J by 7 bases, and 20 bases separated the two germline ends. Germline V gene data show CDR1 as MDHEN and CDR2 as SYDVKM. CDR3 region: CASNERQARHEQYF. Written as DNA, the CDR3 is TGTGCCAGCAATGAGCGGCAGGCCCGACATGAGCAGTACTTC.

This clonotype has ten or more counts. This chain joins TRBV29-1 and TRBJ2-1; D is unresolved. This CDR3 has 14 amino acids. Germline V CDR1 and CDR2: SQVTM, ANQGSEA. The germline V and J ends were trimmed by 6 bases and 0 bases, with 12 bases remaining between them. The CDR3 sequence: CSVDGINSYNEQFF. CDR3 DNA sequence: TGCAGCGTAGACGGAATAAACTCCTACAATGAGCAGTTCTTC.

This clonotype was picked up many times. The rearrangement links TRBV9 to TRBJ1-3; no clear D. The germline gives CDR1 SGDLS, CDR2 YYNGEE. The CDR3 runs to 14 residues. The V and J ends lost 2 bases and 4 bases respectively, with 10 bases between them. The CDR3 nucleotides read TGTGCCAGCAGCGTGGGTGCGGAGGGAAACACCATATATTTT. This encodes CASSVGAEGNTIYF. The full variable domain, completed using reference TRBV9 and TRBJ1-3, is DSGVTQTPKHLITATGQRVTLRCSPRSGDLSVYWYQQSLDQGLQFLIQYYNGEERAKGNILERFSAQQFPDLHSELNLSSLELGDSALYFCASSVGAEGNTIYFGEGSWLTVV.

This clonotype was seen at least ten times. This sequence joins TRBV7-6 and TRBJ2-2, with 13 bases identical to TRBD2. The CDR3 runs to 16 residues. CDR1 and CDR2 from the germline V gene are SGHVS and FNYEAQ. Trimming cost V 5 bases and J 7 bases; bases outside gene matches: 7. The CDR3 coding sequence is TGTGCCAGCAGCCGTAGACTAGCGGGGGGCCTCGGGGAGCTGTTTTTT. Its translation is CASSRRLAGGLGELFF.

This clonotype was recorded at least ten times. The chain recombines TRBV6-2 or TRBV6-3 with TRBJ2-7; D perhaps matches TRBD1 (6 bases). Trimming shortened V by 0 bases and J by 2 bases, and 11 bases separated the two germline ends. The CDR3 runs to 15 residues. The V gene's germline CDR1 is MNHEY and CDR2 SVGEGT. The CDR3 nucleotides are TGTGCCAGCAGTTACTCTGCGGACAGCCCCTACGAGCAGTACTTC. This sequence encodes CASSYSADSPYEQYF.

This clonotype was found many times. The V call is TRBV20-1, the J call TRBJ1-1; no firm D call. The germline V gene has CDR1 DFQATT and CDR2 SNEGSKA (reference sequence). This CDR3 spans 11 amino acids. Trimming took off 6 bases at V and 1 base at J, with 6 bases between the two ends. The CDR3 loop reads CSARENTEAFF. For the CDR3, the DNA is TGCAGTGCACGGGAGAACACTGAAGCTTTCTTT.

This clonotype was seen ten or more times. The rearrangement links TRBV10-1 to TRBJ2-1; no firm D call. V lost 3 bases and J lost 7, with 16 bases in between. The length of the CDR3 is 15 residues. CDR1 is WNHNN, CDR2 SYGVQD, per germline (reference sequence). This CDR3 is CASSDAPSGRNEQFF. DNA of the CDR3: TGCGCCAGCAGTGATGCCCCATCCGGGCGGAATGAGCAGTTCTTC.

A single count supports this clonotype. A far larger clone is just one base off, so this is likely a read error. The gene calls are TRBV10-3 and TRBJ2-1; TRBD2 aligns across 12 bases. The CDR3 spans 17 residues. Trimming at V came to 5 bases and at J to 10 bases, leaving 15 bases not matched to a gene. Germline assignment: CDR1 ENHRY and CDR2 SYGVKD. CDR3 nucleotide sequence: TGTGCCATCAGTAGGACTAGCGGGGTGAGAAGCTCCTACGAGCAGTTCTTC. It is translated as CAISRTSGVRSSYEQFF.

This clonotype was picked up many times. The CDR3 reads CASSAAQGAMGAEKLFF. In DNA, the CDR3 is TGTGCCAGCAGCGCGGCGCAGGGGGCAATGGGCGCTGAAAAACTGTTTTTT. V and J are TRBV7-9 and TRBJ1-4; TRBD1 matches at 8 bases. Germline lookup yields CDR1 SEHNR and CDR2 FQNEAQ (reference sequence). Unmatched junction bases numbered 15, after V lost 5 bases and J lost 7 bases. This CDR3 comprises 17 residues.

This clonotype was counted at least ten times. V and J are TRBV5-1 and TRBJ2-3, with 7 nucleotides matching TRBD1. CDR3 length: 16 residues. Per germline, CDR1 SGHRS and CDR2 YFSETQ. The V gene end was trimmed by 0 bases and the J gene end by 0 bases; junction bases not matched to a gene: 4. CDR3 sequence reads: CASSLAPTGSTDTQYF. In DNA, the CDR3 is TGCGCCAGCAGCTTGGCCCCGACAGGGAGCACAGATACGCAGTATTTT.

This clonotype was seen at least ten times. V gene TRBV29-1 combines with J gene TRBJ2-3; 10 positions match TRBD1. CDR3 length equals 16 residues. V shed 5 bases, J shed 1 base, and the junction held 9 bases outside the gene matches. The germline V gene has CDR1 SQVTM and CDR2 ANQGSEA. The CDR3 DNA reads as TGCAGCGTTCATGACCCGGGGACAGGGGGCACAGATACGCAGTATTTT. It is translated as CSVHDPGTGGTDTQYF.

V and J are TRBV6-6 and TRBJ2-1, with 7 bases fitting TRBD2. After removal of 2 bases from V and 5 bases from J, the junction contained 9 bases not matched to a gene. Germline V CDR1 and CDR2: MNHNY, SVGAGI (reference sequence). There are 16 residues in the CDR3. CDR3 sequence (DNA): TGTGCCAGCAGTTACGTTGGAAGCGGGGTAGACAATGAGCAGTTCTTC. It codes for CASSYVGSGVDNEQFF.

The CDR3 nucleotides read TGTGCCAGTAGTACCCGAAGCGGGGGAATCTCCTACAATGAGCAGTTCTTC. It specifies CASSTRSGGISYNEQFF. The chain carries TRBV19 and TRBJ2-1, with 8 bases identical to TRBD2. V dropped 4 bases and J dropped 0; count of bases not matched to a gene: 8. The CDR3 has 17 residues. Germline V lookup: CDR1 LNHDA, CDR2 SQIVND (reference sequence).

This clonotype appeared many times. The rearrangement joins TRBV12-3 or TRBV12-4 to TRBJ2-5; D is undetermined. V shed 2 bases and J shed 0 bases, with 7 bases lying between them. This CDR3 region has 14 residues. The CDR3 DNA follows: TGTGCCAGCAGTTTACCTCCGTACCAAGAGACCCAGTACTTC. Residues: CASSLPPYQETQYF.

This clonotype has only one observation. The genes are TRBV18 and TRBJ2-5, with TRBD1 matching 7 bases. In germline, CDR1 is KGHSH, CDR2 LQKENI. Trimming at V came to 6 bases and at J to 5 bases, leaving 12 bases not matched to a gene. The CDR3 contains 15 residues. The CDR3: CASSPQTGIGETQYF. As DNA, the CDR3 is TGTGCCAGCTCCCCCCAGACAGGGATCGGGGAGACCCAGTACTTC. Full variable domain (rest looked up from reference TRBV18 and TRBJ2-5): NAGVMQNPRHLVRRRGQEARLRCSPMKGHSHVYWYRQLPEEGLKFMVYLQKENIIDESGMPKERFSAEFPKEGPSILRIQQVVRGDSAAYFCASSPQTGIGETQYFGPGTRLLVL.

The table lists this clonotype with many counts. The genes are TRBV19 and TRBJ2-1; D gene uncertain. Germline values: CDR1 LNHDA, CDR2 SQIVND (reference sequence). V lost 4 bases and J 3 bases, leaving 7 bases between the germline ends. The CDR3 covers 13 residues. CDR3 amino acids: CASSKGNYNEQFF. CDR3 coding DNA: TGTGCCAGTAGTAAGGGCAACTACAATGAGCAGTTCTTC.

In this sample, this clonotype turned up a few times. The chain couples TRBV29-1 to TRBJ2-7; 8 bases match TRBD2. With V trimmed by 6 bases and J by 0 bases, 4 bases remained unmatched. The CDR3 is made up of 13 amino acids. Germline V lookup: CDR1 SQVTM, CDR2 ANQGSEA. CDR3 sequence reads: CSVRTSHSYEQYF. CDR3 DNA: TGCAGCGTGAGGACTAGCCACTCCTACGAGCAGTACTTC.

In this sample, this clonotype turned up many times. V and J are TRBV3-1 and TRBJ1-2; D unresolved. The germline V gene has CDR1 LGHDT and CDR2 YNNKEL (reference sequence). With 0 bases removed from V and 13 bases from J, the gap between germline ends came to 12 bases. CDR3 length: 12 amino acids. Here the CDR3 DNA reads TGTGCCAGCAGCCAAGATCAGACCACGAGCACCTTC. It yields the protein CASSQDQTTSTF.

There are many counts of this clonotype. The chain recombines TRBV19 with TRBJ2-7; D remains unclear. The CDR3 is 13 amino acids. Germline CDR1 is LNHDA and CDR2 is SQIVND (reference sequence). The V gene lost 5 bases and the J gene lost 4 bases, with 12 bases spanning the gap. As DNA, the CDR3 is TGTGCCAGTAGTCCAAACTTCGGGTACGAGCAGTACTTC. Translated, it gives CASSPNFGYEQYF.

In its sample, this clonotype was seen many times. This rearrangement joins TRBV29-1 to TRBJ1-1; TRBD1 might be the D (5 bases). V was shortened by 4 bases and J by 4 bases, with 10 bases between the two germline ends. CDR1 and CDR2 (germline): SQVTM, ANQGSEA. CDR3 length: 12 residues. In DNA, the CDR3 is TGCAGCGTTGGACCTGGGGGCACTGAAGCTTTCTTT. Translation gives CSVGPGGTEAFF. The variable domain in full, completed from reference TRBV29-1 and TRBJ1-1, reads SAVISQKPSRDICQRGTSLTIQCQVDSQVTMMFWYRQQPGQSLTLIATANQGSEATYESGFVIDKFPISRPNLTFSTLTVSNMSPEDSSIYLCSVGPGGTEAFFGQGTRLTVV.

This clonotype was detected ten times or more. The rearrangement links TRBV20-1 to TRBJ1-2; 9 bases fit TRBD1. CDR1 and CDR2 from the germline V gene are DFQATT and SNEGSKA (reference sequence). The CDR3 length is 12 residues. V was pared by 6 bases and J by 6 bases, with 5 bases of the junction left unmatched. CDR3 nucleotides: TGCAGTGCCGGACAGGGGTCCAATGGCTACACCTTC. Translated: CSAGQGSNGYTF.